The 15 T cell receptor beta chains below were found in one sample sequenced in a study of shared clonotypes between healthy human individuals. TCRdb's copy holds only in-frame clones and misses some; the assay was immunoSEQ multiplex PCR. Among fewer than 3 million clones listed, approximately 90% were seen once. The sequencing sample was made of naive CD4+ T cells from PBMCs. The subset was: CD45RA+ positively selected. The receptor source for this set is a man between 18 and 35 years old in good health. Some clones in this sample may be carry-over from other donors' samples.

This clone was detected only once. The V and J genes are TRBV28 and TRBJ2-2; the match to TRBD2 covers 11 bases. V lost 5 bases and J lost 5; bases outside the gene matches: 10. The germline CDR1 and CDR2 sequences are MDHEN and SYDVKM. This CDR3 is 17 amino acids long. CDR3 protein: CASSPPLAGGRTGELFF. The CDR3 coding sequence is TGTGCCAGCAGTCCCCCCTTAGCGGGAGGGCGGACCGGGGAGCTGTTTTTT.

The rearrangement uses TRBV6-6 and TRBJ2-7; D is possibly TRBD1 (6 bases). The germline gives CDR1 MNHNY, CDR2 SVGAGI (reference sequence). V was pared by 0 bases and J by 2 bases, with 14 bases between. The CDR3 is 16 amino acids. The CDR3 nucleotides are TGTGCCAGCAGTTACTCGAGAGGGGGTAAGCCCTACGAGCAGTACTTC. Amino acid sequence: CASSYSRGGKPYEQYF.

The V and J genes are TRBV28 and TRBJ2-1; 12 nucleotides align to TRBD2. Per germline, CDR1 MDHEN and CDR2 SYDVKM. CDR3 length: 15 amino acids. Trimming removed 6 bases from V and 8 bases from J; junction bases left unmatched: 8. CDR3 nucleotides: TGTGCCAGCAGCAAGACTAGCGGGAGTAGGCATGAGCAGTTCTTC. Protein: CASSKTSGSRHEQFF.

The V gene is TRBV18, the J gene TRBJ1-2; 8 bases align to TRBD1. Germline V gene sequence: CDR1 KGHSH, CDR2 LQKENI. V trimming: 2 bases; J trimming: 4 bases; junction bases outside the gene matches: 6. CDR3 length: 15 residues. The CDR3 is CASSPGTGPAYGYTF. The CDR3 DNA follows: TGTGCCAGCTCACCAGGGACAGGTCCTGCCTATGGCTACACCTTC. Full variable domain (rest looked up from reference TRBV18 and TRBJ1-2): NAGVMQNPRHLVRRRGQEARLRCSPMKGHSHVYWYRQLPEEGLKFMVYLQKENIIDESGMPKERFSAEFPKEGPSILRIQQVVRGDSAAYFCASSPGTGPAYGYTFGSGTRLTVV.

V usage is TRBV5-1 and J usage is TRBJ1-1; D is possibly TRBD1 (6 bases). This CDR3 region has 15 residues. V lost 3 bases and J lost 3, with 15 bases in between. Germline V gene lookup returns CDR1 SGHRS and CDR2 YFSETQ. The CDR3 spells CASSSLQGGDTEAFF. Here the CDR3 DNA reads TGCGCCAGCAGCTCCTTACAGGGTGGGGACACTGAAGCTTTCTTT.

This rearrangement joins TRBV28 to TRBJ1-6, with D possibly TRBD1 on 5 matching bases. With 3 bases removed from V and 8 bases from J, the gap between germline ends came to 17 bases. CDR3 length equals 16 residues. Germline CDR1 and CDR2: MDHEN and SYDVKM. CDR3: CASSFGLRGTDSPLHF. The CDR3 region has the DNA TGTGCCAGCAGTTTTGGGCTTCGGGGGACCGATTCACCCCTCCACTTT.

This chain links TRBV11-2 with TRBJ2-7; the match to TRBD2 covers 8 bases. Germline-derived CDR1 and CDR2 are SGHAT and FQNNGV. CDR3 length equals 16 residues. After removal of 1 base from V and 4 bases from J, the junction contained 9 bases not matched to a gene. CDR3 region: CASSLGPGGGGYEQYF. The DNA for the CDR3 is TGTGCCAGCAGCTTAGGCCCGGGGGGCGGGGGGTACGAGCAGTACTTC.

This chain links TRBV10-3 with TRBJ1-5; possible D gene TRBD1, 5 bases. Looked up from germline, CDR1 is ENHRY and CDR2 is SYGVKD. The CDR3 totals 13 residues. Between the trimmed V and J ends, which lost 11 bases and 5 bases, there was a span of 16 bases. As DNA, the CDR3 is TGTGCCGTCGGACGTGGCAGGGATCAGCCCCAGCATTTT. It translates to CAVGRGRDQPQHF.

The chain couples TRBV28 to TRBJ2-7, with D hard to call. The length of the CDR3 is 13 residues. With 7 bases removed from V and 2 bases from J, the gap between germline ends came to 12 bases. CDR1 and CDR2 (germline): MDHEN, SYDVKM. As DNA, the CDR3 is TGTGCCAGCAACAAACCAGGACCCTACGAGCAGTACTTC. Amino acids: CASNKPGPYEQYF.

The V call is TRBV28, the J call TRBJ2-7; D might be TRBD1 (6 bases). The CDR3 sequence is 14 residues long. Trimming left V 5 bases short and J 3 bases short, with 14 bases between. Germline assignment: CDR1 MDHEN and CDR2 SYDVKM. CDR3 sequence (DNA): TGTGCCAGCAGTCCCTCGAGAGGGGGCTACGAGCAGTACTTC. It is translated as CASSPSRGGYEQYF.

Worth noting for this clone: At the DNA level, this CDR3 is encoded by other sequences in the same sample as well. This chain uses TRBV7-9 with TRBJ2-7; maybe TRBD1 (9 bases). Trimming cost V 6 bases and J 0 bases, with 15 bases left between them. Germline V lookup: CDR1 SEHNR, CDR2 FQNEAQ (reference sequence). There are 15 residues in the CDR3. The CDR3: CASSSGTGSSYEQYF. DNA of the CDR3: TGTGCCAGCAGTAGCGGGACAGGGAGCTCCTACGAGCAGTACTTC.

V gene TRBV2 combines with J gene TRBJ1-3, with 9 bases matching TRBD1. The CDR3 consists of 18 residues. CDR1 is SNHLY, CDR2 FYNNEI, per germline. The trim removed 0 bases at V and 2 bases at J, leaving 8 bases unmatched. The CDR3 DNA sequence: TGTGCCAGCAGTGAAGCCCATTGGACAGGGGTCGCTGGAAACACCATATATTTT. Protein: CASSEAHWTGVAGNTIYF.

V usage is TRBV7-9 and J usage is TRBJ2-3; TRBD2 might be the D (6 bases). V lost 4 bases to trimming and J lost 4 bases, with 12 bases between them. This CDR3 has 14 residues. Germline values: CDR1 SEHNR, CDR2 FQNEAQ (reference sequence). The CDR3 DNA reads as TGTGCCAGCAGCTGGGGGGTGGAGGCAGATACGCAGTATTTT. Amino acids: CASSWGVEADTQYF.

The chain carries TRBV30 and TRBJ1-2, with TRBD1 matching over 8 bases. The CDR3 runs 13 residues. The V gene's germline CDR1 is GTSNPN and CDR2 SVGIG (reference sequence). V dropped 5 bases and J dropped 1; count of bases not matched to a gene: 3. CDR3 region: CAWGQGRNYGYTF. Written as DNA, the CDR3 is TGTGCCTGGGGACAGGGCCGTAACTATGGCTACACCTTC.

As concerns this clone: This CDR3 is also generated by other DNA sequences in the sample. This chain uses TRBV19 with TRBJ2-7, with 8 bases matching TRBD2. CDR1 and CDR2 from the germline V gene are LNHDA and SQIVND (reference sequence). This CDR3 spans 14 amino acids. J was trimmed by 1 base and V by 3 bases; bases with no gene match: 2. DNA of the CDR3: TGTGCCAGTAGTATTGGCGGGAGGTCCTACGAGCAGTACTTC. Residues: CASSIGGRSYEQYF.